Following are 12 T cell receptor beta chains from one sample sequenced in a study of blood T cell repertoires in COVID-19. The method was immunoSEQ multiplex PCR; TCRdb's version includes in-frame clones alone and lacks a portion of them. This table holds 150,000 to 250,000 clones, around 90% found once. Sequencing was carried out using PBMCs or T cells enriched from blood (not recorded which). Receptors originate from a young woman who had recovered from COVID-19.

This clone was observed a few times. CDR3 in amino acids: CASRQGYYNSPLHF. DNA for the CDR3: TGTGCCAGCAGACAGGGGTACTATAATTCACCCCTCCACTTT. The chain links TRBV27 to TRBJ1-6; TRBD1 agrees at 7 bases. CDR3 length: 14 residues. The V and J ends lost 6 bases and 3 bases, in that order; junction bases with no gene match: 2. Germline V gene sequence: CDR1 MNHEY, CDR2 SMNVEV (reference sequence).

The chain joins TRBV2 to TRBJ1-5, with 8 bases identical to TRBD1. The CDR3 has 15 residues. With V trimmed by 4 bases and J by 1 base, 3 bases remained unmatched. Per germline, CDR1 SNHLY and CDR2 FYNNEI. For the CDR3, the DNA is TGTGCCAGCAGTGCCCAGGGGGCCAGCAATCAGCCCCAGCATTTT. It yields the protein CASSAQGASNQPQHF.

This chain uses TRBV24-1 with TRBJ1-4; 8 nucleotides line up with TRBD1. V was clipped by 3 bases and J by 10 bases; unmatched bases: 18. Germline CDR1 is KGHDR and CDR2 is SFDVKD. This CDR3 has 18 amino acids. The DNA of the CDR3 is TGTGCCACCAGTGATCCGACAGGGGAAACTGGCGAGCTGGGAAAACTGTTTTTT. Translation gives CATSDPTGETGELGKLFF.

The V gene is TRBV7-9, the J gene TRBJ2-2; 12 nucleotides match TRBD2. Germline CDR1 is SEHNR and CDR2 is FQNEAQ (reference sequence). After removal of 5 bases from V and 7 bases from J, the junction contained 2 bases not matched to a gene. The CDR3 has 14 residues. The CDR3 nucleotides read TGTGCCAGCAGCCGGACTAGCGGGATCGGGGAGCTGTTTTTT. As protein: CASSRTSGIGELFF.

The rearrangement uses TRBV5-1 and TRBJ1-4; a possible D gene is TRBD1 (5 bases). With 0 bases removed from V and 5 bases from J, the gap between germline ends came to 8 bases. Germline CDR1 and CDR2: SGHRS and YFSETQ. The CDR3 has 14 amino acids. CDR3 in amino acids: CASSLGQQNEKLFF. The CDR3 nucleotides read TGCGCCAGCAGCTTGGGACAGCAAAATGAAAAACTGTTTTTT.

The chain carries TRBV11-3 and TRBJ2-3; 7 bases match TRBD1. Trimming took 0 bases from V and 3 from J; bases not matched to a gene: 12. From germline, CDR1 is SGHNT and CDR2 YENEEA. The CDR3 extends over 18 amino acids. CDR3 sequence: CASSLDSPTGWWTDTQYF. For the CDR3, the DNA is TGTGCCAGCAGCTTAGACTCCCCGACAGGGTGGTGGACAGATACGCAGTATTTT.

The table lists this clone with a count of one. The rearrangement links TRBV7-9 to TRBJ2-5; tentative D call: TRBD1 (6 bases). V was pared by 2 bases and J by 2 bases, with 12 bases between. The germline V gene encodes CDR1 SEHNR and CDR2 FQNEAQ (reference sequence). The CDR3 covers 15 residues. CDR3 protein: CASSLSVGQQETQYF. The CDR3 region has the DNA TGTGCCAGCAGCTTAAGTGTAGGACAGCAAGAGACCCAGTACTTC.

The chain carries TRBV19 and TRBJ1-2, with D possibly matching TRBD1 (5 bases). V was trimmed by 7 bases and J by 5 bases, leaving 11 bases between them. The germline gives CDR1 LNHDA, CDR2 SQIVND (reference sequence). The CDR3 spans 12 residues. CDR3 sequence: CASKAGTYGYTF. The CDR3 DNA sequence: TGTGCCAGTAAGGCGGGGACGTATGGCTACACCTTC.

The chain has TRBV27 and TRBJ1-1, with D tentatively TRBD1 (5 bases). CDR1 and CDR2 (germline): MNHEY, SMNVEV (reference sequence). The CDR3 totals 14 residues. V was trimmed by 5 bases and J by 4 bases, leaving 14 bases between them. CDR3 DNA: TGTGCCAGCAGTCCCCGGAGGGGAGGCACTGAAGCTTTCTTT. Translation gives CASSPRRGGTEAFF.

This chain uses TRBV28 with TRBJ1-1; D is unresolved. Germline CDR1 is MDHEN and CDR2 is SYDVKM. The CDR3 sequence is 10 residues long. V gave up 4 bases and J gave up 14 bases, with 11 bases separating them. The CDR3 DNA reads as TGTGCCAGCAGTTCACTGGTGCTATTCTTT. It encodes CASSSLVLFF.

In this sample, this clone turned up a few times. This chain joins TRBV7-2 and TRBJ2-2, with 13 bases lining up with TRBD2. The CDR3 loop spans 15 amino acids. Trimming cost V 5 bases and J 5 bases; bases outside gene matches: 2. CDR1 is SGHTA, CDR2 FQGNSA, per germline. The CDR3 region has the DNA TGTGCCAGCAGCCCGGGACTAGCGGGGACCGGGGAGCTGTTTTTT. Amino acid sequence: CASSPGLAGTGELFF.

The count of this clone is one. The chain carries TRBV6-2 or TRBV6-3 and TRBJ2-1; the match to TRBD2 covers 12 bases. The germline CDR1 and CDR2 sequences are MNHEY and SVGEGT. This CDR3 spans 16 amino acids. V lost 5 bases, J lost 4 bases, and 6 bases stayed unmatched. CDR3: CASSTTSGGPYNEQFF. DNA of the CDR3: TGTGCCAGCAGTACGACTAGCGGGGGCCCTTACAATGAGCAGTTCTTC.